This record looks at one T cell receptor beta chain sequence and its context. What it recognizes is unknown. This sample is drawn from a study of shared clonotypes between healthy human individuals. Overall study results and limits: The researchers took only blood, and tissue repertoires probably look different.

Researchers ran the assay at a deep level. Data came from immunoSEQ multiplex PCR; TCRdb stores just in-frame clones and leaves some out. The table lists more than 400,000 clones, approximately 81% of them singletons. V gave up 4 bases and J gave up 5 bases; unmatched junction bases: 6. CDR3 size: 13 residues. Germline CDR1 is GTSNPN and CDR2 is SVGIG (reference sequence). Genomic DNA for unsorted samples, which was extracted with the QIAamp DNA Blood Mini kit, came from about 90 million PBMCs. Sequencing used PBMCs. The gene calls are TRBV30 and TRBJ2-5, with TRBD2 matching over 8 bases. This TCR came from a woman in her forties in good health. Some clones in this sample may be carry-over from other donors' samples. The CDR3 spells CAWIKRESETQYF. CDR3 nucleotide sequence: TGTGCCTGGATAAAGCGGGAGAGCGAGACCCAGTACTTC.